The clone carrying this T cell receptor (beta chain) was seen only a few times. Its antigen is unknown. A single record per CDR3 protein comes from TCRdb applying MiXCR to the 5' RACE reads. Among some 290,000 distinct CDR3 sequences listed, roughly 17% were seen once. These data are taken from a study of T-cell memory formation after mild COVID-19. Regarding the study as a whole: CM and EM subsets held most contracting CD4+ clones; EMRA held CD8+ ones. Pre-infection memory already had some responding clones, implying cross-reactive memory joined.

The CDR3 is 11 amino acids. Germline CDR1 reads MNHEY; CDR2 reads SVGAGI. Trimming removed 6 bases from V and 7 bases from J, with 9 bases in between. Sequencing was performed on PBMCs or a T cell subset sorted from them (not recorded which). The sequence came from a man aged 18-30 years who had mild COVID-19 (a few samples of this study predate the infection). Cell type and time point are not known. The rearrangement links TRBV6-5 to TRBJ1-1; D is undetermined. In DNA, the CDR3 is TGTGCCAGCAGGACATGGGATGAAGCTTTCTTT. Its translation is CASRTWDEAFF.